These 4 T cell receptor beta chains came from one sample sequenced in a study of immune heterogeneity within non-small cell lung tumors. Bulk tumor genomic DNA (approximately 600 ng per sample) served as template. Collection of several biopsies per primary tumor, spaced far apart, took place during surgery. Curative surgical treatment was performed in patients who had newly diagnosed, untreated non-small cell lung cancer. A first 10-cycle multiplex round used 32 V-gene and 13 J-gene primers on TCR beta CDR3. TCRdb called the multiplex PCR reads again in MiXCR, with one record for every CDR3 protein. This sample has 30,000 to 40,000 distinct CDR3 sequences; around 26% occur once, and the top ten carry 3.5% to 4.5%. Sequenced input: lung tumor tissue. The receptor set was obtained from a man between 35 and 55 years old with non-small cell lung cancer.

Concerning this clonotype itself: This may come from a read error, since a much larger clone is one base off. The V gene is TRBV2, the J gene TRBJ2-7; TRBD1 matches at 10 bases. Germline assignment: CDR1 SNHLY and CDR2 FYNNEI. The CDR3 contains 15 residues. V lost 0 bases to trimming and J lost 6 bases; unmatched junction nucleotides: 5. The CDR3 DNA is TGTGCCAGCAGTGAAGCGGACAGGGGGGGAGGCGAGCAGTACTTC. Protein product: CASSEADRGGGEQYF.

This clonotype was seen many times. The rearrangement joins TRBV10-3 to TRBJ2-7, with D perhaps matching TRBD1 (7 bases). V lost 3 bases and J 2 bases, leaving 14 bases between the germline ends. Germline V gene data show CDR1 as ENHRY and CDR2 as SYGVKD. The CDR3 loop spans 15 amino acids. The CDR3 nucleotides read TGTGCCATCAGTGACCCTCAGGGGGGAACCTACGAGCAGTACTTC. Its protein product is CAISDPQGGTYEQYF.

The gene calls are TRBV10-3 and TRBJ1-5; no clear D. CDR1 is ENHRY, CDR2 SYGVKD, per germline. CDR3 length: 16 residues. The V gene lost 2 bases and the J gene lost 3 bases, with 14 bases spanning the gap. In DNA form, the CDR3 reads TGTGCCATCAGTGAGCATCACAGTCAATCCAATCAGCCCCAGCATTTT. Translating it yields CAISEHHSQSNQPQHF.

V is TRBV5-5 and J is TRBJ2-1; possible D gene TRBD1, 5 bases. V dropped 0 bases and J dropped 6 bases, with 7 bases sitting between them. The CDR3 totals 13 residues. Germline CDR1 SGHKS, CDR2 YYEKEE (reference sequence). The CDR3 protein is CASSLDRFNEQFF. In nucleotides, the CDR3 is TGTGCCAGCAGCTTGGACAGGTTCAATGAGCAGTTCTTC.